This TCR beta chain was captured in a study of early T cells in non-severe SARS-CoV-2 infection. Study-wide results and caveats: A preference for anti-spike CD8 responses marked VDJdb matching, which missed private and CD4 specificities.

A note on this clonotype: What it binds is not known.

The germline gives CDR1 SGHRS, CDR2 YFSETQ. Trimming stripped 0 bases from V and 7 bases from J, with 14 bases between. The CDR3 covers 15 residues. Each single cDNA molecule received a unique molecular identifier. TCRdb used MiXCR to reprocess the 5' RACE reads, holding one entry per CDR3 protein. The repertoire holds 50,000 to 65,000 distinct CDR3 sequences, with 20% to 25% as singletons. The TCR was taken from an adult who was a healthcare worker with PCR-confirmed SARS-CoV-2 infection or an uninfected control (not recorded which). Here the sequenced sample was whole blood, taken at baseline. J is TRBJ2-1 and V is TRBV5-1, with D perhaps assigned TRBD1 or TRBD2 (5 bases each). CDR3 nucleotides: TGCGCCAGCAGCTTGGATAGGGGACCTAGTAATGAGCAGTTCTTC. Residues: CASSLDRGPSNEQFF. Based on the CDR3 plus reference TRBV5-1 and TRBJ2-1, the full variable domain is KAGVTQTPRYLIKTRGQQVTLSCSPISGHRSVSWYQQTPGQGLQFLFEYFSETQRNKGNFPGRFSGRQFSNSRSEMNVSTLELGDSALYLCASSLDRGPSNEQFFGPGTRLTVL.